This T cell receptor (beta chain) was obtained from a study of blood T cells in healthy people across ages. Study conclusions and caveats: Measured against age, TCR beta diversity per million T cells decreased in a roughly linear manner.

Next came a second PCR, run for about 6 to 11 cycles, which used a sample-barcoded 5' primer along with a J-beta primer mix. A 12-random-nucleotide template-switch adaptor tagged each cDNA molecule. One entry per CDR3 protein results from TCRdb running MiXCR on the 5' RACE reads. The sample records hundreds of thousands of distinct CDR3 sequences, around 20% being singletons. V was clipped by 5 bases and J by 4 bases, with 11 bases between them. This CDR3 has 13 amino acids. Note on this clonotype: The antigen is not known.

Sequenced sample: blood. The chain has TRBV12-3 or TRBV12-4 and TRBJ1-2; D gene ambiguous. This clonotype was sampled from a man in his 70s in good health. CDR3 amino acids: CASSPPAPYGYTF. The CDR3 DNA reads as TGTGCCAGCAGTCCACCGGCTCCCTATGGCTACACCTTC.